This T cell receptor beta chain was identified during a study of cytomegalovirus exposure and HLA in healthy donors. Looking at the study overall: Across roughly 400 genotyped donors, about 81% landed in the Caucasian-associated ancestry cluster. Study-wide results and limits: Researchers reported in a later analysis that common viral pathogens appeared linked to several top clusters. Cytomegalovirus association was listed for approximately 150 TCR beta chains. Another analysis was done later, and it associated approximately 15,000 TCR beta sequences with HLA alleles at 0.05 false discovery rate.

V was clipped by 0 bases and J by 3 bases; unmatched bases: 3. The CDR3 contains 15 residues. Germline CDR1 SGHTA, CDR2 FQGNSA. In the case of this clone: The antigen is undetermined.

Primers: 60 Vbeta forward and 13 Jbeta reverse. Libraries were prepared by immunoSEQ multiplex PCR; TCRdb keeps only in-frame clonotypes and omits some of them. This table has some 180,000 clones, about 70% appearing once. Specimen: PBMCs. This TCR came from a woman under 40 in good health and CMV-seronegative. The rearrangement links TRBV7-2 to TRBJ2-3, with 7 bases aligning to TRBD1. Here the CDR3 DNA reads TGTGCCAGCAGCTTAGCTGACAGGGTAACAGATACGCAGTATTTT. Translated, it gives CASSLADRVTDTQYF.